This T cell receptor beta chain was profiled in a study of OX40 agonist ivuxolimab in advanced cancers. Overall study: Patients were dosed with the agonistic anti-OX40 (CD134) antibody ivuxolimab. Across the patients, intravenous ivuxolimab was delivered every 2 weeks at 0.01 to 10 mg/kg.

This table comes from immunoSEQ multiplex PCR, and its TCRdb copy is limited to in-frame clones, with some not included. The profile shows 50,000 to 75,000 clones, around 88% of them singletons. V lost 7 bases to trimming and J lost 0 bases, with 21 bases between them. The V gene's germline CDR1 is LNHDA and CDR2 SQIVND (reference sequence). The CDR3 has 18 residues. The material sequenced was CD4+ or CD8+ T cells sorted from blood, taken in a trial of the OX40 agonist ivuxolimab. The sequence was collected from an adult with an advanced solid tumor such as melanoma, head and neck, liver or kidney cancer. J is TRBJ2-2 and V is TRBV19; tentatively, D is TRBD2 (5 bases). The CDR3 is CASTKRASPLANTGELFF. The CDR3 nucleotides are TGTGCCAGTACCAAAAGGGCTAGCCCACTTGCGAACACCGGGGAGCTGTTTTTT.